This T cell receptor beta chain was sequenced during a study of T-cell reconstitution after alpha-beta-depleted transplantation in children. Germline V gene lookup returns CDR1 SGHRS and CDR2 YFSETQ. Trimming took 0 bases from V and 5 from J, leaving 8 bases between them. The CDR3 is 14 residues long. Researchers prepared the TCRbeta library using unique molecular identifiers, the study reports. In TCRdb, the PCR reads were re-called with MiXCR into one record per CDR3 protein. The profile shows around 400,000 distinct CDR3 sequences, roughly 11% of them singletons. The sequenced sample was PBMCs from the stem cell graft donor, obtained from the stem cell graft. V is TRBV5-1 and J is TRBJ2-2; D is ambiguous. The receptor was derived from a human donor who donated a stem cell graft to a child with acute myeloid leukemia. For the CDR3, the DNA is TGCGCCAGCAGCTTGGATCAGTATACCGGGGAGCTGTTTTTT. Its protein is CASSLDQYTGELFF.